The clone carrying this TCR beta chain showed up just once. These data belong to a study of blood T cell repertoires in COVID-19. Study-level information: The cDNA or gDNA used as material had been derived from T cells, B-cell-depleted T cells, or PBMCs.

V was clipped by 3 bases and J by 1 base, with 21 bases between them. This CDR3 is built from 18 residues. CDR1 is MNHEY, CDR2 SMNVEV, per germline (reference sequence). Per the authors' pipeline: Scientists estimated how many nucleated cells there were by amplifying reference gene primers. Sequencing used immunoSEQ multiplex PCR; TCRdb keeps in-frame clones, though not all of them. V and J calls and clone size are copied from that table; D and trimming were computed from the DNA. This table has 150,000 to 200,000 clones, 80% to 90% appearing once. V and J are TRBV27 and TRBJ1-1, with D maybe TRBD1 (5 bases). The clonotype was recovered from a woman aged 50 to 60 in a cohort exposed to, infected with or recovered from COVID-19 (not recorded which). The sample comprised PBMCs or T cells enriched from blood (not recorded which). CDR3 nucleotide sequence: TGTGCCAGCAGTTTGACGTATTTAGGAACAGGCCCGAACACTGAAGCTTTCTTT. This encodes CASSLTYLGTGPNTEAFF.